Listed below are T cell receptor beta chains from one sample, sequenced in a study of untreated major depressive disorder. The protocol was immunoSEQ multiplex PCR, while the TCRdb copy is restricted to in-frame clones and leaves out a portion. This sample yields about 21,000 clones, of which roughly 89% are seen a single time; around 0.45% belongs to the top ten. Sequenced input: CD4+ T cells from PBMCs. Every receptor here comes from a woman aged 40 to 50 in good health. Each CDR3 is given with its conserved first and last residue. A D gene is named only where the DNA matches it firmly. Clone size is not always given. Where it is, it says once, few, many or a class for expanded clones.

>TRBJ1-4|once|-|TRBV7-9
CASSLKGGEKLFF
TGTGCCAGCAGCTTAAAGGGGGGTGAAAAACTGTTTTTT
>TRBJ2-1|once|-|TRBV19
CASRDRPGHEQFF
TGTGCCAGTAGGGACCGACCAGGGCATGAGCAGTTCTTC
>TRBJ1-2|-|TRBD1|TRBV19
CASSIGGTVNYGYTF
TGTGCCAGTAGTATAGGAGGGACAGTAAACTATGGCTACACCTTC
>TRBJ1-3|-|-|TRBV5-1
CASSLAGSISGNTIYF
TGCGCCAGCAGCTTGGCTGGCAGCATCTCTGGAAACACCATATATTTT
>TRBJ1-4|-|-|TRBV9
CASSSKGSANTNEKLFF
TGTGCCAGCAGCTCAAAGGGTTCCGCCAACACTAATGAAAAACTGTTTTTT
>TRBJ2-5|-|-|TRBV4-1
CASSQGSQETQYF
TGCGCCAGCAGCCAAGGCAGCCAAGAGACCCAGTACTTC
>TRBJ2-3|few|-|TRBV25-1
CASSQGTDTQYF
TGTGCCAGCAGTCAGGGGACAGATACGCAGTATTTT
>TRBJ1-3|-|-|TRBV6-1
CASRDIESGNTIYF
TGTGCCAGCAGGGACATTGAGTCTGGAAACACCATATATTTT
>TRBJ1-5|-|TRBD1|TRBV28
CASSLLGTGIGGNQPQHF
TGTGCCAGCAGTTTACTTGGGACAGGTATAGGTGGCAATCAGCCCCAGCATTTT
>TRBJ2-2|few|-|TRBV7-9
CASSSGGFVPGELFF
TGTGCCAGCAGCTCCGGAGGGTTTGTCCCCGGGGAGCTGTTTTTT
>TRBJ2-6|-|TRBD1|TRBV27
CASSPNRRGQGTGANVLTF
TGTGCCAGCAGCCCTAACCGGCGGGGACAGGGTACTGGGGCCAACGTCCTGACTTTC
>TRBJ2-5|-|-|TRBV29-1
CSVAPSEETQYF
TGCAGCGTTGCCCCCTCGGAGGAGACCCAGTACTTC
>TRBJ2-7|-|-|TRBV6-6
CASSYPSSSYEQYF
TGTGCCAGCAGTTACCCATCTAGCTCCTACGAGCAGTACTTC
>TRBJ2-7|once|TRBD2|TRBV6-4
CASSRTSGSIYEQYF
TGTGCCAGCAGCCGGACTAGCGGGAGTATCTACGAGCAGTACTTC